This TCR beta chain was sequenced for a study of early T cells in non-severe SARS-CoV-2 infection. TCRdb fed the 5' RACE reads into MiXCR, producing one record per CDR3 protein. The table has under 75,000 distinct CDR3 sequences, approximately 12% seen once. Looked up from germline, CDR1 is LNHDA and CDR2 is SQIVND (reference sequence). The CDR3 spans 15 residues. Trimming shortened V by 1 base and J by 8 bases, and 17 bases separated the two germline ends. This clonotype has more than one count but fewer than ten. This chain connects TRBV19 to TRBJ1-2; D uncertain. This clonotype was obtained from an adult who was a healthcare worker with PCR-confirmed SARS-CoV-2 infection or an uninfected control (not recorded which). The sample consisted of whole blood. CDR3 in DNA: TGTGCCAGTAGTATAGCCACGCTATCATCTCAGGGCTACACCTTC. This encodes CASSIATLSSQGYTF.